A selection of T cell receptor beta chains follows, all from one sample in a study of long-term antiretroviral therapy in people with HIV. Measured with immunoSEQ multiplex PCR; TCRdb has only the in-frame clones, and not every one. The table shows roughly 17,000 clones, with 91% occurring only once. Sequenced here: unsorted PBMCs, sampled 0.3 years after starting antiretroviral therapy. The receptors stem from a man in his sixties with HIV. Both conserved end residues are part of each CDR3. The D gene is left open where the match is weak. Only some rows state a clone size, as once, few, many or a class for expanded clones.

clone size: NA; J gene: TRBJ2-1; D gene: NA; V gene: TRBV7-8; CDR3 DNA: TGTGCCAGCAGCTTATTTAGGGGGAGTGGCGGGACAACTTCCCGAGAGCAGTTCTTC; CDR3 protein: CASSLFRGSGGTTSREQFF
clone size: NA; J gene: TRBJ1-2; D gene: TRBD1; V gene: TRBV9; CDR3 DNA: TGTGCCAGCAGCGTAGGGACAGGTGATTATGGCTACACCTTC; CDR3 protein: CASSVGTGDYGYTF
clone size: NA; J gene: TRBJ2-7; D gene: NA; V gene: TRBV5-1; CDR3 DNA: TGCGCCAGCAGTAGAAACGGGGACTCCTACGAGCAGTACTTC; CDR3 protein: CASSRNGDSYEQYF
clone size: NA; J gene: TRBJ1-6; D gene: NA; V gene: TRBV6-1; CDR3 DNA: TGTGCCAGCAGTGTCGCAGGGAAGCGATCGGTTTCACCCCTCCACTTT; CDR3 protein: CASSVAGKRSVSPLHF
clone size: NA; J gene: TRBJ1-1; D gene: NA; V gene: TRBV11-2; CDR3 DNA: TGTGCCAGCAGCTTTACCCAGAACACTGAAGCTTTCTTT; CDR3 protein: CASSFTQNTEAFF
clone size: NA; J gene: TRBJ2-3; D gene: NA; V gene: TRBV10-3; CDR3 DNA: TGTGCCATCAGGGGGGGTGCAGATACGCAGTATTTT; CDR3 protein: CAIRGGADTQYF
clone size: NA; J gene: TRBJ2-3; D gene: TRBD2; V gene: TRBV19; CDR3 DNA: TGTGCCACCCAAATTTCAGGACTAGCGCTAGATACGCAGTATTTT; CDR3 protein: CATQISGLALDTQYF
clone size: NA; J gene: TRBJ1-1; D gene: NA; V gene: TRBV19; CDR3 DNA: TGTGCCAGTAGAGAAACGCCAGGGGAGGTGGGCACTGAAGCTTTCTTT; CDR3 protein: CASRETPGEVGTEAFF
clone size: NA; J gene: TRBJ2-7; D gene: TRBD1; V gene: TRBV7-2; CDR3 DNA: TGTGCCAGCAGCTTAGGTACAGGGGGCGGCTACGAGCAGTACTTC; CDR3 protein: CASSLGTGGGYEQYF
clone size: NA; J gene: TRBJ1-1; D gene: NA; V gene: TRBV11-2; CDR3 DNA: TGTGCCAGCAGCTTAGATCTAACCGGTGAAGCTTTCTTT; CDR3 protein: CASSLDLTGEAFF
clone size: NA; J gene: TRBJ2-5; D gene: TRBD2; V gene: TRBV30; CDR3 DNA: TGTGCCTGGAGCCTTCCCCCGGGAGGGATGGAGACCCAGTACTTC; CDR3 protein: CAWSLPPGGMETQYF
clone size: NA; J gene: TRBJ2-7; D gene: NA; V gene: TRBV18; CDR3 DNA: TGTGCCAGCTCACCACCGGGGCTGCGTGGCCTAGGGCAGTACTTC; CDR3 protein: CASSPPGLRGLGQYF
clone size: NA; J gene: TRBJ2-7; D gene: NA; V gene: TRBV18; CDR3 DNA: TGTGCCAGCTCAAGGGACTTATCCTACGAGCAGTACTTC; CDR3 protein: CASSRDLSYEQYF
clone size: few; J gene: TRBJ1-5; D gene: TRBD1; V gene: TRBV18; CDR3 DNA: TGTGCCAGCTCACCCGAGGGGACAGGGGGTAAGCAGCCCCAGCATTTT; CDR3 protein: CASSPEGTGGKQPQHF
clone size: NA; J gene: TRBJ2-7; D gene: NA; V gene: TRBV9; CDR3 DNA: TGTGCCAGCAGCGTAGACTTGTCTAGCACCTACGAGCAGTACTTC; CDR3 protein: CASSVDLSSTYEQYF
clone size: NA; J gene: TRBJ2-1; D gene: NA; V gene: TRBV18; CDR3 DNA: TGTGCCAGCTCACGGCAGGGCCTCCCGGGGAATGAGCAGTTCTTC; CDR3 protein: CASSRQGLPGNEQFF
clone size: NA; J gene: TRBJ1-5; D gene: TRBD1; V gene: TRBV7-9; CDR3 DNA: TGTGCCAGCAGCGCGACAGGGGATCAGCCCCAGCATTTT; CDR3 protein: CASSATGDQPQHF
clone size: NA; J gene: TRBJ2-1; D gene: NA; V gene: TRBV7-9; CDR3 DNA: TGTGCCAGCAGCTTAGCGTGGGGGGACAGCTCCTACAATGAGCAGTTCTTC; CDR3 protein: CASSLAWGDSSYNEQFF
clone size: NA; J gene: TRBJ2-1; D gene: NA; V gene: TRBV10-2; CDR3 DNA: TGCGCCAGCAGTGAGTTCGGAGGAAACAATGAGCAGTTCTTC; CDR3 protein: CASSEFGGNNEQFF
clone size: NA; J gene: TRBJ2-2; D gene: TRBD1; V gene: TRBV5-1; CDR3 DNA: TGCGCCAGCAGCGCGGGACAGGGCAACACCGGGGAGCTGTTTTTT; CDR3 protein: CASSAGQGNTGELFF
clone size: once; J gene: TRBJ2-3; D gene: NA; V gene: TRBV10-3; CDR3 DNA: TGTGCCATCAGTGGGGTCCCAGATACGCAGTATTTT; CDR3 protein: CAISGVPDTQYF
clone size: NA; J gene: TRBJ2-5; D gene: NA; V gene: TRBV28; CDR3 DNA: TGTGCCAGCGGGGGTTTATGGAAACTTCAAGAGACCCAGTACTTC; CDR3 protein: CASGGLWKLQETQYF
clone size: few; J gene: TRBJ1-5; D gene: NA; V gene: TRBV12-2; CDR3 DNA: TGTGCAAGTCGCTTTAAGGAGGGCAATCAGCCCCAGCATTTT; CDR3 protein: CASRFKEGNQPQHF
clone size: once; J gene: TRBJ2-5; D gene: TRBD2; V gene: TRBV5-6; CDR3 DNA: TGTGCCAGCAGCTTAAAGCGGGAGGGCCGGCTTTTGGAGACCCAGTACTTC; CDR3 protein: CASSLKREGRLLETQYF
clone size: NA; J gene: TRBJ1-1; D gene: NA; V gene: TRBV5-1; CDR3 DNA: TGCGCCAGCAGCTTGGGGCAGACGAACACTGAAGCTTTCTTT; CDR3 protein: CASSLGQTNTEAFF
clone size: NA; J gene: TRBJ2-2; D gene: NA; V gene: TRBV7-8; CDR3 DNA: TGTGCCAGCAGCTTAGATTCCCCAACAGCGAACACCGGGGAGCTGTTTTTT; CDR3 protein: CASSLDSPTANTGELFF
clone size: NA; J gene: TRBJ2-1; D gene: TRBD2; V gene: TRBV27; CDR3 DNA: TGTGCCAGCAGTTTGAGTTCCCAGGGACTAGCGGAATACAATGAGCAGTTCTTC; CDR3 protein: CASSLSSQGLAEYNEQFF
clone size: NA; J gene: TRBJ1-1; D gene: TRBD1; V gene: TRBV6-5; CDR3 DNA: TGTGCCAGCAGTAATCGAGACAGGGGGTTCACTGAAGCTTTCTTT; CDR3 protein: CASSNRDRGFTEAFF
clone size: NA; J gene: TRBJ2-3; D gene: NA; V gene: TRBV30; CDR3 DNA: TGTGCCTGGGACACGGACAGGACTAATACGCAGTATTTT; CDR3 protein: CAWDTDRTNTQYF
clone size: NA; J gene: TRBJ1-5; D gene: NA; V gene: TRBV30; CDR3 DNA: TGTGCCTGGAAAGGGGGGCTCAATCAGCCCCAGCATTTT; CDR3 protein: CAWKGGLNQPQHF
clone size: NA; J gene: TRBJ1-5; D gene: NA; V gene: TRBV12-5; CDR3 DNA: TGTGCTAGTGGTTTGGATCAGGGGCCCCAGCATTTT; CDR3 protein: CASGLDQGPQHF
clone size: NA; J gene: TRBJ2-3; D gene: TRBD1; V gene: TRBV5-1; CDR3 DNA: TGCGCCAGCAGCTTGGGTGTGGACAGGGCGTCAGATACGCAGTATTTT; CDR3 protein: CASSLGVDRASDTQYF
clone size: NA; J gene: TRBJ2-1; D gene: TRBD1; V gene: TRBV18; CDR3 DNA: TGTGCCAGCTCACCCATGGGACAGCCCTACAATGAGCAGTTCTTC; CDR3 protein: CASSPMGQPYNEQFF
clone size: NA; J gene: TRBJ1-1; D gene: NA; V gene: TRBV15; CDR3 DNA: TGTGCCACCAGCAGAGATTGGAGGGCAGCGAACACTGAAGCTTTCTTT; CDR3 protein: CATSRDWRAANTEAFF
clone size: once; J gene: TRBJ2-7; D gene: TRBD1; V gene: TRBV7-3; CDR3 DNA: TGTGCCAGCAGCTATGGGGACAGTACCTACGAGCAGTACTTC; CDR3 protein: CASSYGDSTYEQYF
clone size: NA; J gene: TRBJ1-1; D gene: TRBD1; V gene: TRBV5-1; CDR3 DNA: TGCGCCAGCAGCCCCCAGACAGGGGGGACTGAAGCTTTCTTT; CDR3 protein: CASSPQTGGTEAFF
clone size: NA; J gene: TRBJ2-1; D gene: TRBD2; V gene: TRBV5-1; CDR3 DNA: TGCGCCAGCAGCCGGGGCGGGACTAGCGACCACAATGAGCAGTTCTTC; CDR3 protein: CASSRGGTSDHNEQFF
clone size: NA; J gene: TRBJ2-5; D gene: NA; V gene: TRBV5-4; CDR3 DNA: TGTGCCAGCAGCTCTCCCAAAAACGAAGAGACCCAGTACTTC; CDR3 protein: CASSSPKNEETQYF
clone size: NA; J gene: TRBJ2-1; D gene: TRBD2; V gene: TRBV5-4; CDR3 DNA: TGTGCCAGCAGCTTGTGGACTAGCGAGAACAATGAGCAGTTCTTC; CDR3 protein: CASSLWTSENNEQFF
clone size: NA; J gene: TRBJ1-6; D gene: NA; V gene: TRBV5-1; CDR3 DNA: TGCGCCAGCAGCTTGGGTATTTCGGGGGGAAATTCACCCCTCCACTTT; CDR3 protein: CASSLGISGGNSPLHF
clone size: NA; J gene: TRBJ1-3; D gene: NA; V gene: TRBV7-8; CDR3 DNA: TGTGCCAGCAGCTTAGGGGCCCACTCTGGAAACACCATATATTTT; CDR3 protein: CASSLGAHSGNTIYF
clone size: once; J gene: TRBJ1-2; D gene: NA; V gene: TRBV27; CDR3 DNA: TGTGCCAGCAGCCTCGGGCGTACTGATGGCTACACCTTC; CDR3 protein: CASSLGRTDGYTF
clone size: NA; J gene: TRBJ1-1; D gene: NA; V gene: TRBV6-5; CDR3 DNA: TGTGCCAGCAGTTACACCGGCCGGATTGAAGCTTTCTTT; CDR3 protein: CASSYTGRIEAFF
clone size: once; J gene: TRBJ1-2; D gene: NA; V gene: TRBV30; CDR3 DNA: TGTGCCTGGAAGCGGTTTGCAGGGAGGAATGGCTACACCTTC; CDR3 protein: CAWKRFAGRNGYTF
clone size: once; J gene: TRBJ2-1; D gene: NA; V gene: TRBV6-4; CDR3 DNA: TGTGCCAGCAGTGATACAGGATACAATGAGCAGTTCTTC; CDR3 protein: CASSDTGYNEQFF
clone size: NA; J gene: TRBJ2-3; D gene: TRBD1; V gene: TRBV7-2; CDR3 DNA: TGTGCCAGCAGCTTAGGGGGGACAGGGTGGCCAGATACGCAGTATTTT; CDR3 protein: CASSLGGTGWPDTQYF
clone size: NA; J gene: TRBJ2-2; D gene: TRBD1; V gene: TRBV6-6; CDR3 DNA: TGTGCCAGCAGTCAGGACAGGGAGCACACCGGGGAGCTGTTTTTT; CDR3 protein: CASSQDREHTGELFF
clone size: NA; J gene: TRBJ2-1; D gene: TRBD2; V gene: TRBV5-1; CDR3 DNA: TGCGCCAGCAGCCCCCGGGTTAGCGGGAGCTATGAGCAGTTCTTC; CDR3 protein: CASSPRVSGSYEQFF
clone size: NA; J gene: TRBJ2-3; D gene: NA; V gene: TRBV18; CDR3 DNA: TGTGCCAGCTCACCTCTAGATAGCACAGATACGCAGTATTTT; CDR3 protein: CASSPLDSTDTQYF
clone size: NA; J gene: TRBJ2-5; D gene: NA; V gene: TRBV7-9; CDR3 DNA: TGTGCCAGCAGCTTAGAAAGGTTCCAAGAGACCCAGTACTTC; CDR3 protein: CASSLERFQETQYF
clone size: NA; J gene: TRBJ1-4; D gene: NA; V gene: TRBV7-2; CDR3 DNA: TGTGCCAGCAGCCCGCTCGGTAGTGAAAAACTGTTTTTT; CDR3 protein: CASSPLGSEKLFF
clone size: NA; J gene: TRBJ1-4; D gene: TRBD1; V gene: TRBV9; CDR3 DNA: TGTGCCAGCAGCGTAGAAGGACAGGGAGATAATGAAAAACTGTTTTTT; CDR3 protein: CASSVEGQGDNEKLFF
clone size: medium-sized; J gene: TRBJ1-3; D gene: NA; V gene: TRBV30; CDR3 DNA: TGTGCCTGGAGCGGAAACACCATATATTTT; CDR3 protein: CAWSGNTIYF
clone size: NA; J gene: TRBJ2-1; D gene: NA; V gene: TRBV9; CDR3 DNA: TGTGCCAGCAGCGGGCCGGGGGGCGTGTTGTTGGAGCAGTTCTTC; CDR3 protein: CASSGPGGVLLEQFF
clone size: NA; J gene: TRBJ2-7; D gene: TRBD1; V gene: TRBV27; CDR3 DNA: TGTGCCAGCGCCACCGGGACAGGGGGCGGCGAGCAGTACTTC; CDR3 protein: CASATGTGGGEQYF
clone size: NA; J gene: TRBJ2-2; D gene: NA; V gene: TRBV7-2; CDR3 DNA: TGTGCCAGCAGCTTAGAAGGGATCGGGTGGGGCACCGGGGAGCTGTTTTTT; CDR3 protein: CASSLEGIGWGTGELFF
clone size: NA; J gene: TRBJ2-3; D gene: TRBD2; V gene: TRBV9; CDR3 DNA: TGTGCCAGCAGCGTTGGCGGGGGGCTCACAGATACGCAGTATTTT; CDR3 protein: CASSVGGGLTDTQYF
clone size: NA; J gene: TRBJ1-1; D gene: NA; V gene: TRBV5-1; CDR3 DNA: TGCGCCAGCAGCTTGGGATGGACTGAAGCTTTCTTT; CDR3 protein: CASSLGWTEAFF
clone size: NA; J gene: TRBJ1-2; D gene: NA; V gene: TRBV5-6; CDR3 DNA: TGTGCCAGCAGCTCGTGGACGGAAGAGGTTAACTATGGCTACACCTTC; CDR3 protein: CASSSWTEEVNYGYTF
clone size: NA; J gene: TRBJ2-1; D gene: NA; V gene: TRBV29-1; CDR3 DNA: TGCAGCGTTGTATCCGGGGATACCTACAATGAGCAGTTCTTC; CDR3 protein: CSVVSGDTYNEQFF